This is a list of T cell receptor beta chains from one sample in a study of blood T cells in healthy people across ages. TCRdb independently ran MiXCR on the 5' RACE reads; one entry per CDR3 protein. The table has 1.2 million to 1.5 million distinct CDR3 sequences, approximately 59% seen once; the top ten hold 5% to 7%. The sequencing sample was made of blood. All receptors come from a man younger than 35 in good health. CDR3s include the opening cysteine and the closing phenylalanine or tryptophan. D genes are given only for firm matches. Some rows have no size entry. The others give once, few or many, or a class for an expanded clone.

length	V	J	D	size	DNA	CDR3
16	TRBV6-2/TRBV6-3	TRBJ2-7	TRBD2	-	TGTGCCAGCAGTTCCGCCGGGACTAGCGGGATTGTCGAGCAGTACTTC	CASSSAGTSGIVEQYF
14	TRBV5-1	TRBJ2-7	-	few	TGCGCCAGCAGCTTGGTTCGGACAGACTACGAGCAGTACTTC	CASSLVRTDYEQYF
17	TRBV4-1	TRBJ2-7	TRBD2	-	TGCGCCAGCAGCCAGCTGTGGACTAGCGGGAGTATCTACGAGCAGTACTTC	CASSQLWTSGSIYEQYF
16	TRBV6-5	TRBJ1-2	TRBD1	-	TGTGCCAGCCATATACGGGGGACAGGGGGCGCCTATGGCTACACCTTC	CASHIRGTGGAYGYTF
12	TRBV21-1	TRBJ2-6	-	-	TGTGCCCTTAGCTCTGGGGCCAACGTCCTGACTTTC	CALSSGANVLTF
15	TRBV12-3/TRBV12-4	TRBJ2-3	TRBD2	-	TGTGCCAGCCGGGAGGGGCGGGGGGGCCCAGATACGCAGTATTTT	CASREGRGGPDTQYF
13	TRBV12-3/TRBV12-4	TRBJ2-7	-	few	TGTGCCAGCAGTTTCGGCAGGGACGGCGAGCAGTACTTC	CASSFGRDGEQYF
19	TRBV5-6	TRBJ2-7	TRBD2	-	TGTGCCAGCAGCGGGGGGACTAGCGGGGGGGCCATCTTCTCCTACGAGCAGTACTTC	CASSGGTSGGAIFSYEQYF
14	TRBV29-1	TRBJ2-5	-	-	TGCAGCGTAGGGGTGAGGGGGGCTGGGGAGACCCAGTACTTC	CSVGVRGAGETQYF
16	TRBV5-1	TRBJ2-3	-	few	TGCGCCAGCAGCTTTGAAGTTGTCCGAAGCACAGATACGCAGTATTTT	CASSFEVVRSTDTQYF
14	TRBV29-1	TRBJ2-1	-	-	TGCAGCGTTGTGGAACAACCACCTTTAATAGAGCAGTTCTTC	CSVVEQPPLIEQFF
12	TRBV7-9	TRBJ2-5	-	-	TGTGCCAGCAGCTCCCTGGAGGAGACCCAGTACTTC	CASSSLEETQYF
15	TRBV10-3	TRBJ2-1	TRBD2	-	TGTGCCATCAGGGACAGACTAGCGGAGAACAATGAGCAGTTCTTC	CAIRDRLAENNEQFF
15	TRBV27	TRBJ2-7	TRBD2	once	TGTGCCAGCAGTCGGGGGGGCTTTTATACCTACGAGCAGTACTTC	CASSRGGFYTYEQYF
14	TRBV6-2/TRBV6-3	TRBJ1-4	-	-	TGTGCCAGCAGGCACGACCCGACGAATGAAAAACTGTTTTTT	CASRHDPTNEKLFF
14	TRBV7-2	TRBJ1-5	-	-	TGTGCCAGCAGCTCTCCGGGCAGATTTCAGCCCCAGCATTTT	CASSSPGRFQPQHF
17	TRBV20-1	TRBJ2-7	-	-	TGCAGTGCTCAGCCAGATTCCGGGACCTTGAGCTCCTACGAGCAGTACTTC	CSAQPDSGTLSSYEQYF
15	TRBV4-2	TRBJ2-1	-	once	TGTGCCAGCAGCCAAGATTACAGGGACCACAATGAGCAGTTCTTC	CASSQDYRDHNEQFF
16	TRBV12-3/TRBV12-4	TRBJ2-5	-	-	TGTGCCAGCAGTTTAAGGCTCGCGGCAGCAAAAGAGACCCAGTACTTC	CASSLRLAAAKETQYF
14	TRBV20-1	TRBJ1-5	-	-	TGCAGTGCTAGTTGGGGAACGGGGAATCAGCCCCAGCATTTT	CSASWGTGNQPQHF
14	TRBV13	TRBJ1-2	TRBD1	-	TGTGCCAGCAGCCCTGGACAGGTCCCCTATGGCTACACCTTC	CASSPGQVPYGYTF
15	TRBV27	TRBJ2-3	TRBD2	few	TGTGCCAGCAGTTTAACTAGCGGGGTCATCGATACGCAGTATTTT	CASSLTSGVIDTQYF
15	TRBV20-1	TRBJ2-3	TRBD1	-	TGCAGTGCCCAACTCACAGGACAGGTTCCAGATACGCAGTATTTT	CSAQLTGQVPDTQYF
19	TRBV5-1	TRBJ2-3	TRBD2	-	TGCGCCAGCAGCTTATCTGGGACTAGCGGGAGAGTCATGGCAGATACGCAGTATTTT	CASSLSGTSGRVMADTQYF
15	TRBV28	TRBJ1-2	-	-	TGTGCCAGCAGTTTCGAACCCTTGCTTAACTATGGCTACACCTTC	CASSFEPLLNYGYTF
13	TRBV4-1	TRBJ2-5	-	-	TGCGCCAGCAGCCAATCGACCGCAGAGACCCAGTACTTC	CASSQSTAETQYF
14	TRBV12-3/TRBV12-4	TRBJ2-5	TRBD1	-	TGTGCCAGCCAGGGGGCCGACTTCCAAGAGACCCAGTACTTC	CASQGADFQETQYF
13	TRBV20-1	TRBJ2-1	TRBD2	few	TGCAGTGCTATGGCGGGGGGGTACAATGAGCAGTTCTTC	CSAMAGGYNEQFF
18	TRBV15	TRBJ1-4	-	-	TGTGCCACCAGCAGAGGGGGTTGGGGACGGCGGGATAATGAAAAACTGTTTTTT	CATSRGGWGRRDNEKLFF
13	TRBV20-1	TRBJ1-5	TRBD1	-	TGCAGTGCCGAACGGGACAGCTCAGGGCCCCAGCATTTT	CSAERDSSGPQHF
16	TRBV10-3	TRBJ2-1	TRBD2	-	TGTGCCATCAGTGTCGGCGGGGGGGCACTGGATAATGAGCAGTTCTTC	CAISVGGGALDNEQFF
17	TRBV7-2	TRBJ2-7	-	-	TGTGCCAGCAGCTTAGCGCGAGCCCCCGGGACGGAATACGAGCAGTACTTC	CASSLARAPGTEYEQYF
14	TRBV13	TRBJ2-7	-	-	TGTGCCAGCAGCTTTCAGGCTACCTCCTACGAGCAGTACTTC	CASSFQATSYEQYF
15	TRBV7-9	TRBJ1-2	-	once	TGTGCCAGCAGTTCCATCCCAGGGGCCGGCTATGGCTACACCTTC	CASSSIPGAGYGYTF
14	TRBV6-1	TRBJ1-1	-	-	TGTGCCAGCACCTTGGGACGGTTGAACACTGAAGCTTTCTTT	CASTLGRLNTEAFF
15	TRBV7-6	TRBJ1-2	-	-	TGTGCCAGCAGCCCCTCTGTTGGGGGATCAATTGGCTACACCTTC	CASSPSVGGSIGYTF
15	TRBV6-6	TRBJ2-7	TRBD2	-	TGTGCCAGCAGACAGGGGGGACTAGCGGGAGATGAGCAGTACTTC	CASRQGGLAGDEQYF
15	TRBV18	TRBJ2-1	-	-	TGTGCCAGCTCACCACTGCAGAGCTCCTACAATGAGCAGTTCTTC	CASSPLQSSYNEQFF
14	TRBV27	TRBJ2-1	-	-	TGTGCCAGCAGTGTCTCCGTGGGGAACAATGAGCAGTTCTTC	CASSVSVGNNEQFF
12	TRBV20-1	TRBJ2-4	-	-	TGCAGTGCGGGAGGACGACTTCGGGAGCAGTACTTC	CSAGGRLREQYF
13	TRBV12-3/TRBV12-4	TRBJ1-2	-	-	TGTGCCAGCAGTATGCTTACAGACTATGGCTACACCTTC	CASSMLTDYGYTF
16	TRBV29-1	TRBJ2-1	TRBD2	few	TGCAGCGGCGAGTATATCGGGGGGGCCCTCGACAATGAGCAGTTCTTC	CSGEYIGGALDNEQFF
20	TRBV5-1	TRBJ2-6	-	once	TGCGCCAGCAGCTTGTTCGGGTCTGGGGACCTCATCTCTGGGGCCAACGTCCTGACTTTC	CASSLFGSGDLISGANVLTF
13	TRBV15	TRBJ1-2	TRBD1	-	TGTGCCACCAGCAACGAGGGGGCGTGGGGCTACACCTTC	CATSNEGAWGYTF
13	TRBV6-5	TRBJ2-1	-	-	TGTGCCAGCAATCCGACCCGGTTCAATGAGCAGTTCTTC	CASNPTRFNEQFF
13	TRBV2	TRBJ1-4	-	-	TGTGCCAGCCGAGGGCAGACCGATGAAAAACTGTTTTTT	CASRGQTDEKLFF
16	TRBV4-3	TRBJ1-6	TRBD1	once	TGCGCCAGCTGGCATAACAGGGGATCGTATAATTCACCCCTCCACTTT	CASWHNRGSYNSPLHF
15	TRBV27	TRBJ1-1	-	-	TGTGCCAGCAGTCCGATGCTTATGTACAGGGTAGAAGCTTTCTTT	CASSPMLMYRVEAFF